This T cell receptor (beta chain) was captured in a study of early T cells in non-severe SARS-CoV-2 infection. V was cut by 8 bases and J by 9 bases, with 17 bases left in between. The CDR3 covers 12 residues. Germline V gene sequence: CDR1 DFQATT, CDR2 SNEGSKA (reference sequence). Each CDR3 protein gets one entry after TCRdb re-called the 5' RACE reads with MiXCR. The sample shows fewer than 130,000 distinct CDR3 sequences, roughly an eighth of them seen only once. This sequence originates from an adult who was a healthcare worker with PCR-confirmed SARS-CoV-2 infection or an uninfected control (not recorded which). This rearrangement joins TRBV20-1 to TRBJ2-4; a possible D gene is TRBD1 (5 bases). Specimen: whole blood, collected at baseline. CDR3 sequence: CSPVGVGSIQYF. CDR3 nucleotide sequence: TGCAGTCCGGTAGGGGTAGGAAGCATTCAGTACTTC.